One and the same sample provided the 8 T cell receptor beta chains below, sequenced in a study of blood T cell repertoires in COVID-19. The repertoire was sequenced with immunoSEQ multiplex PCR; TCRdb's copy has only in-frame clones and lacks some. The profile shows tens of thousands of clones, around 73% of them singletons. Source material: peripheral blood. Every receptor here comes from a man in his 60s with COVID-19, enrolled during active disease.

DNA of the CDR3: TGTGCCAGTGGGACTAGCGGGTGGCGAGGTAATGAGCAGTTCTTC. It codes for CASGTSGWRGNEQFF. The chain carries TRBV19 and TRBJ2-1; 12 bases agree with TRBD2. The germline CDR1 and CDR2 sequences are LNHDA and SQIVND (reference sequence). The CDR3 runs 15 residues. Trimming removed 8 bases from V and 7 bases from J; junction bases left unmatched: 9. Based on the CDR3 plus reference TRBV19 and TRBJ2-1, the full variable domain is DGGITQSPKYLFRKEGQNVTLSCEQNLNHDAMYWYRQDPGQGLRLIYYSQIVNDFQKGDIAEGYSVSREKKESFPLTVTSAQKNPTAFYLCASGTSGWRGNEQFFGPGTRLTVL.

The rearrangement uses TRBV5-4 and TRBJ2-3; 8 bases are a match to TRBD1. Germline trimming cut 4 bases from V and 3 bases from J; bases unmatched to any gene: 4. CDR3 length: 14 amino acids. Per the germline V gene, CDR1 is SGHNT and CDR2 is YYREEE (reference sequence). The DNA of the CDR3 is TGTGCCAGCAGCAGAGACAGGGGAACAGATACGCAGTATTTT. This encodes CASSRDRGTDTQYF.

This clone was picked up a small number of times. The chain carries TRBV29-1 and TRBJ2-7; D call uncertain. The germline V gene encodes CDR1 SQVTM and CDR2 ANQGSEA. Trimming took 0 bases from V and 1 from J, leaving 10 bases between them. The CDR3 is made up of 14 amino acids. The chain's CDR3 is CSVEEFGGSYEQYF. Written as DNA, the CDR3 is TGCAGCGTTGAAGAATTCGGCGGATCCTACGAGCAGTACTTC.

The chain joins TRBV3-1 (or the pseudogene TRBV3-2) to TRBJ1-6, with 7 bases fitting TRBD1. The trim removed 3 bases at V and 11 bases at J, leaving 7 bases unmatched. The germline V gene encodes CDR1 LGHDT and CDR2 YNNKEL (reference sequence). The CDR3 is made up of 14 amino acids. The CDR3 DNA reads TGTGCCAGCAGCCAGACAGGGTGGGGGACACCCCTCCACTTT. It is translated as CASSQTGWGTPLHF.

The chain couples TRBV24-1 to TRBJ2-7, with D maybe TRBD1 (5 bases). This CDR3 is built from 13 residues. The V gene's germline CDR1 is KGHDR and CDR2 SFDVKD. V was shortened by 2 bases and J by 5 bases, with 9 bases between the two germline ends. The CDR3 region is CATSDYRGHEQYF. The CDR3 DNA follows: TGTGCCACCAGTGATTATAGGGGCCACGAGCAGTACTTC.

This chain uses TRBV2 with TRBJ2-7, with TRBD2 matching 12 bases. Trimming cost V 7 bases and J 7 bases; bases outside gene matches: 5. CDR1 and CDR2 from the germline V gene are SNHLY and FYNNEI. The CDR3 sequence is 13 residues long. CDR3: CASISLAGGEQYF. In nucleotides, the CDR3 is TGTGCCAGCATCTCCCTAGCGGGAGGGGAGCAGTACTTC.

This clone has just one count. This rearrangement joins TRBV13 to TRBJ2-1; 13 bases are shared with TRBD2. J gave up 8 bases and V 7 bases, and 8 bases lay outside the gene matches. The CDR3 loop spans 15 amino acids. Germline CDR1 is PRHDT and CDR2 is FYEKMQ (reference sequence). This chain's CDR3 is CASNLRLAGGDEQFF. CDR3 sequence (DNA): TGTGCCAGCAACCTAAGACTAGCGGGGGGCGATGAGCAGTTCTTC.

V gene TRBV5-1 combines with J gene TRBJ1-2; 8 bases agree with TRBD1. Germline V gives CDR1 SGHRS, CDR2 YFSETQ. With 2 bases clipped from V and 3 bases from J, the junction kept 6 bases outside the gene matches. The CDR3 contains 15 residues. The CDR3 DNA reads TGCGCCAGCAGCTTAGGGACAGGAGGGGACTATGGCTACACCTTC. Translation gives CASSLGTGGDYGYTF. The full variable domain, in which reference TRBV5-1 and TRBJ1-2 provide the parts outside the CDR3, is KAGVTQTPRYLIKTRGQQVTLSCSPISGHRSVSWYQQTPGQGLQFLFEYFSETQRNKGNFPGRFSGRQFSNSRSEMNVSTLELGDSALYLCASSLGTGGDYGYTFGSGTRLTVV.